Below, 18 T cell receptor beta chains from the same sample are listed, as sequenced in a study of glioma-infiltrating T cells. The iRepertoire nested amplicon-rescue multiplex PCR amplified TCR alpha and beta CDR3s from RNA. TCRdb called the multiplex PCR reads again in MiXCR, with one record for every CDR3 protein. Seen here are about 380,000 distinct CDR3 sequences, roughly two fifths observed once, and the top ten hold about 12%. Sequencing was done on a sample of glioma tissue, nonneoplastic brain tissue, or PBMCs (not recorded which). These receptors all stem from a human donor with low-grade glioma or glioblastoma, undergoing nonglioma brain surgery, or in good health (not recorded which).

For this clonotype: Since no conserved phenylalanine or tryptophan closes the CDR3, a read error is the likely cause. The V call is TRBV24-1, the J call TRBJ2-1; perhaps TRBD2 as D (6 bases). Trimming left V 5 bases short and J 0 bases short, with 13 bases between. This CDR3 has 16 amino acids. CDR1 and CDR2 from the germline V gene are KGHDR and SFDVKD. The CDR3 region has the DNA TGTGCCACCAGTGCCTCTAGCGCTAGCTCCTACAATGAGCAGTTCTCC. Translated: CATSASSASSYNEQFS.

The CDR3 loop is CASSVTGTDSQPQHF. The CDR3 DNA reads TGTGCCAGCAGCGTGACCGGGACAGATAGTCAGCCCCAGCATTTT. This sequence joins TRBV7-2 and TRBJ1-5, with 7 bases identical to TRBD1. The CDR3 spans 15 residues. V lost 5 bases to trimming and J lost 6 bases; unmatched junction nucleotides: 10. Per germline, CDR1 SGHTA and CDR2 FQGNSA.

The V and J genes are TRBV5-1 and TRBJ2-5; no firm D call. CDR1 and CDR2 (germline): SGHRS, YFSETQ. V gave up 1 base and J gave up 2 bases, with 9 bases separating them. The CDR3 is 14 amino acids. The chain's CDR3 is CASSLKEWQETQYF. CDR3 in DNA: TGCGCCAGCAGCTTGAAAGAGTGGCAAGAGACCCAGTACTTC.

V gene TRBV16 combines with J gene TRBJ1-1; unclear D gene. Trimming removed 1 base at V and 1 base at J, with 4 bases between. This CDR3 spans 13 amino acids. Germline lookup yields CDR1 KGHSY and CDR2 FQNENV. The CDR3 is CASSQYRNTEAFF. The CDR3 bases are TGTGCCAGCAGCCAATACAGGAACACTGAAGCTTTCTTT. The whole variable domain, remainder taken from reference TRBV16 and TRBJ1-1, is GEEVAQTPKHLVRGEGQKAKLYCAPIKGHSYVFWYQQVLKNEFKFLISFQNENVFDETGMPKERFSAKCLPNSPCSLEIQATKLEDSAVYFCASSQYRNTEAFFGQGTRLTVV.

The chain is built from TRBV9 and TRBJ2-7; TRBD1 agrees at 7 bases. V shed 3 bases and J 0 bases; nucleotides not matched to a gene: 9. The length of the CDR3 is 16 residues. Germline-derived CDR1 and CDR2 are SGDLS and YYNGEE. The CDR3 reads CASSATTGMLSYEQYF. The CDR3, as DNA: TGTGCCAGCAGCGCAACGACAGGGATGCTCTCCTACGAGCAGTACTTC.

The chain employs TRBV6-2 or TRBV6-3 and TRBJ2-7; TRBD1 agrees at 7 bases. Germline trimming cut 5 bases from V and 2 bases from J; bases unmatched to any gene: 6. The CDR3 runs to 14 residues. Germline-derived CDR1 and CDR2 are MNHEY and SVGEGT. The CDR3 spells CASSTGQFPYEQYF. The CDR3, as DNA: TGTGCCAGCAGTACGGGACAGTTCCCCTACGAGCAGTACTTC.

With regard to this clonotype: One end of the junction varies from germline; a read error may be responsible. The chain links TRBV18 to TRBJ2-3; D ambiguous. From germline, CDR1 is KGHSH and CDR2 LQKENI. The CDR3 totals 17 residues. This chain's CDR3 is CASSHLGASTHTDKQYF. CDR3 nucleotide sequence: TGTGCCAGCAGCCACCTAGGTGCATCCACCCACACAGATAAGCAGTATTTT.

The J gene is TRBJ2-7, the V gene TRBV2, with D possibly called TRBD1 or TRBD2 (5 bases each). The CDR3 loop spans 12 amino acids. Trimming left V 9 bases short and J 0 bases short, with 9 bases between. Germline V gene lookup returns CDR1 SNHLY and CDR2 FYNNEI. As DNA, the CDR3 is TGTGCCAGAAGGGACGGCTCCTACGAGCAGTACTTC. Encoded protein: CARRDGSYEQYF. The whole variable domain, filled in from reference TRBV2 and TRBJ2-7, reads EPEVTQTPSHQVTQMGQEVILRCVPISNHLYFYWYRQILGQKVEFLVSFYNNEISEKSEIFDDQFSVERPDGSNFTLKIRSTKLEDSAMYFCARRDGSYEQYFGPGTRLTVT.

This clonotype was detected a few times. The chain has TRBV3-1 and TRBJ2-3; D tentatively reads TRBD1 or TRBD2 (5 bases each). The germline gives CDR1 LGHDT, CDR2 YNNKEL (reference sequence). V was pared by 10 bases and J by 1 base, with 15 bases between. This CDR3 has 14 amino acids. For the CDR3, the DNA is TGTGCCACCAAGAGTAGGGGAGGCACAGATACGCAGTATTTT. Protein sequence: CATKSRGGTDTQYF.

This clonotype was recorded at least ten times. This chain links TRBV25-1 with TRBJ1-1; TRBD1 might be the D (5 bases). CDR1 is MGHDK, CDR2 SYGVNS, per germline. Trimming pared 1 base from V and 7 bases from J, leaving 13 bases between. CDR3 length: 14 residues. CDR3 protein: CASSESWQGSEAFF. The CDR3 bases are TGTGCCAGCAGTGAATCTTGGCAGGGAAGTGAAGCTTTCTTT.

The chain joins TRBV20-1 to TRBJ2-7, with D unclear. V was pared by 0 bases and J by 2 bases, with 20 bases between. The CDR3 is 17 residues long. CDR1 and CDR2 (germline): DFQATT, SNEGSKA (reference sequence). The CDR3, as DNA: TGCAGTGCTAGAGATAAGTTGTTGGGAACAGCCACCTACGAGCAGTACTTC. Translated: CSARDKLLGTATYEQYF.

CDR3 loop: CASSPGQRVSTDTQYF. The CDR3 DNA reads as TGTGCCAGCTCACCCGGACAGCGGGTGAGCACAGATACGCAGTATTTT. The genes are TRBV18 and TRBJ2-3, with D perhaps matching TRBD1 or TRBD2 (6 bases each). Germline V CDR1 and CDR2: KGHSH, LQKENI. Trimming left V 3 bases short and J 0 bases short, with 13 bases between. This CDR3 contains 16 residues.

The chain combines TRBV5-6 with TRBJ2-1; TRBD2 matches 11 bases. The CDR3 contains 16 residues. The ends lost 3 bases at V and 5 bases at J; junction bases unmatched: 7. CDR1 and CDR2 from the germline V gene are SGHDT and YYEEEE. CDR3 in amino acids: CASSSGLAVSDNEQFF. CDR3 nucleotide sequence: TGTGCCAGCAGCTCGGGACTAGCGGTCTCAGACAATGAGCAGTTCTTC.

The genes are TRBV3-1 and TRBJ2-7; the D gene is possibly TRBD1 (6 bases). The length of the CDR3 is 14 residues. The V gene lost 4 bases and the J gene lost 2 bases, with 12 bases spanning the gap. The V gene's germline CDR1 is LGHDT and CDR2 YNNKEL (reference sequence). The CDR3: CASSPQGWAYEQYF. Written as DNA, the CDR3 is TGTGCCAGCAGCCCTCAGGGGTGGGCCTACGAGCAGTACTTC.

This clonotype has at least ten counts. The J gene is TRBJ2-7, the V gene TRBV25-1; 7 nucleotides align to TRBD1. Germline CDR1 reads MGHDK; CDR2 reads SYGVNS. CDR3 size: 15 residues. V shed 1 base, J shed 4 bases, and the junction held 7 bases outside the gene matches. The CDR3 sequence is CASSESPTTGYEQYF. DNA for the CDR3: TGTGCCAGCAGTGAATCCCCTACGACAGGGTACGAGCAGTACTTC.

In the case of this clonotype: Its ends do not fully match the called genes, so a read error is possible. V usage is TRBV7-9 and J usage is TRBJ1-6, with 9 bases fitting TRBD1. The V gene's germline CDR1 is SEHNR and CDR2 FQNEAQ (reference sequence). The CDR3 is made up of 16 amino acids. In DNA, the CDR3 is TGTGCCAACAGCGACGGGACAGGGACCTATAATTCACCCCTCCACTTT. Its protein product is CANSDGTGTYNSPLHF.

This chain joins TRBV4-3 and TRBJ2-7; 8 bases map to TRBD2. This CDR3 region has 16 residues. CDR1 and CDR2 (germline): LGHNA, YSLEER. Unmatched junction bases numbered 8, after V lost 3 bases and J lost 1 base. The CDR3 is CASSHVLAEASYEQYF. CDR3 DNA sequence: TGCGCCAGCAGCCACGTACTAGCGGAAGCTTCCTACGAGCAGTACTTC.

In the case of this clonotype: Being one base from a much bigger clone, this may be a read error. The chain combines TRBV28 with TRBJ2-7; D gene uncertain. Germline V CDR1 and CDR2: MDHEN, SYDVKM. V was shortened by 3 bases and J by 1 base, with 13 bases between the two germline ends. The CDR3 covers 15 residues. CDR3 in amino acids: CASSLLGPLSYEQYF. The CDR3 coding sequence is TGTGCCAGCAGTTTGTTAGGGCCCCTATCCTACGAGCAGTACTTC.